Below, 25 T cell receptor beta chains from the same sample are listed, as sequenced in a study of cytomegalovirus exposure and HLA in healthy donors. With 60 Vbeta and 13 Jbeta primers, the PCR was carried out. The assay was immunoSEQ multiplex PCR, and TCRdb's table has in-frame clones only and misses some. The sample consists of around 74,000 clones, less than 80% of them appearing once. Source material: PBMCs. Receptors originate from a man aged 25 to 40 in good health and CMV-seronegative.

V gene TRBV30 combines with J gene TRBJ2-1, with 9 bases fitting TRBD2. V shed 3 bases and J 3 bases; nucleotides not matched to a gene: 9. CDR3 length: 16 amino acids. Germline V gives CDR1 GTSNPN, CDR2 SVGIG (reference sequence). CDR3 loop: CAWSRRSGRLYNEQFF. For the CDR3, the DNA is TGTGCCTGGAGCCGTAGGAGCGGGAGGCTCTACAATGAGCAGTTCTTC.

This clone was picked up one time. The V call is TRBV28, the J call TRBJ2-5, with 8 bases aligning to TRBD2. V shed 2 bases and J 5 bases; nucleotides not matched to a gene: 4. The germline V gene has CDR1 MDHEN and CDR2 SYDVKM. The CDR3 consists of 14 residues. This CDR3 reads CASSLGLASETQYF. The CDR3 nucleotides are TGTGCCAGCAGTTTAGGACTAGCTTCCGAGACCCAGTACTTC.

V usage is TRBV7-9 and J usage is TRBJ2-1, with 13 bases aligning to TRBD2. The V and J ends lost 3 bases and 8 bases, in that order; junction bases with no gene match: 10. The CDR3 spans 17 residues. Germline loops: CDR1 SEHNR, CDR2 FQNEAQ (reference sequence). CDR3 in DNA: TGTGCCAGCAGCTTTCAAAGGACTAGCGGGAGCTCGTATGAGCAGTTCTTC. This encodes CASSFQRTSGSSYEQFF.

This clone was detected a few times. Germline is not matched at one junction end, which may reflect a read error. In DNA, the CDR3 is TGTTCCAGCAGGACTCAGACTAGCGGGGGGTCAAGCTCCTACAATGAGCAGTTCTTC. It specifies CSSRTQTSGGSSSYNEQFF. The chain employs TRBV7-9 and TRBJ2-1; 13 bases align to TRBD2. CDR1 and CDR2 (germline): SEHNR, FQNEAQ (reference sequence). CDR3 length: 19 amino acids.

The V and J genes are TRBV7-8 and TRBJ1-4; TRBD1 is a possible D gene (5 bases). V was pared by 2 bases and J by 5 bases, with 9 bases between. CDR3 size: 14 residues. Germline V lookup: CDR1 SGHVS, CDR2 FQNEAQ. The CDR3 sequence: CASSLIRENEKLFF. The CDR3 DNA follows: TGTGCCAGCAGCTTAATCAGGGAAAATGAAAAACTGTTTTTT. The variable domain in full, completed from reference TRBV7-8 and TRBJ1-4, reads GAGVSQSPRYKVAKRGQDVALRCDPISGHVSLFWYQQALGQGPEFLTYFQNEAQLDKSGLPSDRFFAERPEGSVSTLKIQRTQQEDSAVYLCASSLIRENEKLFFGSGTQLSVL.

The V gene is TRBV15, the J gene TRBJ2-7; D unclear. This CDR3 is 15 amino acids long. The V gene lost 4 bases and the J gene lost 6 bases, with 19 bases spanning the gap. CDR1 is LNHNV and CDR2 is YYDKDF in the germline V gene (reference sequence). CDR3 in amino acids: CATSTPFGFGLEQYF. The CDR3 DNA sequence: TGTGCCACCAGCACCCCCTTCGGGTTTGGTCTCGAGCAGTACTTC.

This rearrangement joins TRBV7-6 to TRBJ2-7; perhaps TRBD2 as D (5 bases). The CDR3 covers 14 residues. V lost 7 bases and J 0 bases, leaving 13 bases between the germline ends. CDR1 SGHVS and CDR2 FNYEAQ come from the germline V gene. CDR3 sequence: CASTVGLSSYEQYF. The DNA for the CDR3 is TGTGCCAGCACCGTCGGACTTAGCTCCTACGAGCAGTACTTC.

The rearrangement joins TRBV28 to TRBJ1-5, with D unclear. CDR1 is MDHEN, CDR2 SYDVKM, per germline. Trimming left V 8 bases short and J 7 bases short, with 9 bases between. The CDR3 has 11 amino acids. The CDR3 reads CASSPGQPQHF. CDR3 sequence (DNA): TGTGCCAGCTCGCCGGGGCAGCCCCAGCATTTT.

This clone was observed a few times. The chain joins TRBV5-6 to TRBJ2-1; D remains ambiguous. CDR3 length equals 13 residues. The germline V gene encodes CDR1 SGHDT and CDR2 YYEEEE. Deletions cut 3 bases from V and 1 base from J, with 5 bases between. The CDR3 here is CASSWASYNEQFF. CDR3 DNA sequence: TGTGCCAGCAGCTGGGCATCCTACAATGAGCAGTTCTTC.

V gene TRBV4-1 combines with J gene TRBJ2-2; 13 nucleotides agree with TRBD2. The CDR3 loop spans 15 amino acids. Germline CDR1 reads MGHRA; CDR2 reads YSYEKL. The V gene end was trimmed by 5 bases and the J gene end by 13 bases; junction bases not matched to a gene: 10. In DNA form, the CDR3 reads TGCGCCAGCAGCGTCGGACTAGCGGGAGTAAATGGGCTGTTTTTT. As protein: CASSVGLAGVNGLFF.

Written as DNA, the CDR3 is TGTGCCAGCAGTTTATCCGTACTTGACAGGGGGCGAAGCCCGGCCTCTTCTAACTATGGCTACACCTTC. It codes for CASSLSVLDRGRSPASSNYGYTF. The J gene is TRBJ1-2, the V gene TRBV27, with 10 bases identical to TRBD1. J was trimmed by 0 bases and V by 0 bases; bases with no gene match: 22. Germline CDR1 is MNHEY and CDR2 is SMNVEV (reference sequence). This CDR3 has 23 residues.

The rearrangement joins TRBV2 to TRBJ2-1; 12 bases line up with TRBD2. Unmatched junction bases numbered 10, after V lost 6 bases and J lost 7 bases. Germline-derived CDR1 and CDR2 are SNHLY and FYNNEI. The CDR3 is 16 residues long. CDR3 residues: CASRESSGRARNEQFF. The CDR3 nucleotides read TGTGCCAGCAGAGAGTCTAGCGGGAGGGCCAGGAATGAGCAGTTCTTC. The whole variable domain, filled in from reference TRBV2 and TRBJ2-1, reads EPEVTQTPSHQVTQMGQEVILRCVPISNHLYFYWYRQILGQKVEFLVSFYNNEISEKSEIFDDQFSVERPDGSNFTLKIRSTKLEDSAMYFCASRESSGRARNEQFFGPGTRLTVL.

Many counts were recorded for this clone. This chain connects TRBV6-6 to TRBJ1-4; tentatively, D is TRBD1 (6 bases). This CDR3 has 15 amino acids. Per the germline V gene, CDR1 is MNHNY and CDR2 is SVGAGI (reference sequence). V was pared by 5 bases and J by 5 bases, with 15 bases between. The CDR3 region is CASSKRDTRNEKLFF. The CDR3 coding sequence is TGTGCCAGCAGTAAGCGGGACACGCGGAATGAAAAACTGTTTTTT.

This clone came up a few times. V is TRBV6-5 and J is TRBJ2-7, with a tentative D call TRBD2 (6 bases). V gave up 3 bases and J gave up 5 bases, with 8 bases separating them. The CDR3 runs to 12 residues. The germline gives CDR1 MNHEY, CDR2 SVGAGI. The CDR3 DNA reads TGTGCCAGCAGTTATCGGGGGAACGAGCAGTACTTC. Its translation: CASSYRGNEQYF.

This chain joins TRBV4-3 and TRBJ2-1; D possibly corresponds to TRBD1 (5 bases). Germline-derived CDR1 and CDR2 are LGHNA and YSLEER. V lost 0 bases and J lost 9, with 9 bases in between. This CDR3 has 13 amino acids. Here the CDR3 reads CASSQEGRGEQFF. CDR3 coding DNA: TGCGCCAGCAGCCAAGAAGGAAGGGGTGAGCAGTTCTTC.

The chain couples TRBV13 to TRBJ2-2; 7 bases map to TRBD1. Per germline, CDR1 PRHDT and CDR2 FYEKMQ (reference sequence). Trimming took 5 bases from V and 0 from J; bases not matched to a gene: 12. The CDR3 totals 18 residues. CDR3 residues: CASSTRDSSYANTGELFF. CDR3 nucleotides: TGTGCCAGCAGCACCCGGGACAGTAGTTATGCGAACACCGGGGAGCTGTTTTTT.

The CDR3 loop is CASSLQGERTRELFF. Here the CDR3 DNA reads TGCGCCAGCAGCTTACAGGGGGAGAGGACCCGGGAGCTGTTTTTT. This chain connects TRBV5-1 to TRBJ2-2; 8 bases are shared with TRBD1. CDR1 is SGHRS and CDR2 is YFSETQ in the germline V gene. This CDR3 comprises 15 residues. Unmatched junction bases numbered 9, after V lost 2 bases and J lost 9 bases.

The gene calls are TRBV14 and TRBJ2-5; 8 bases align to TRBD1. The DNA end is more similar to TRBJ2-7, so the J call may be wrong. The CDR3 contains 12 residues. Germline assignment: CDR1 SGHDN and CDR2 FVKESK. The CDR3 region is CAKTGEGNEQYF. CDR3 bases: TGTGCCAAGACAGGGGAAGGAAACGAGCAGTACTTC.

The CDR3, as DNA: TGTGCCAGCAGCTTTTCCGCAGGGGATGAAGCTTTCTTT. Translated, it gives CASSFSAGDEAFF. The rearrangement joins TRBV7-2 to TRBJ1-1; perhaps TRBD1 as D (6 bases). The V gene's germline CDR1 is SGHTA and CDR2 FQGNSA. The V and J ends lost 3 bases and 7 bases respectively, with 12 bases between them. The CDR3 loop spans 13 amino acids.

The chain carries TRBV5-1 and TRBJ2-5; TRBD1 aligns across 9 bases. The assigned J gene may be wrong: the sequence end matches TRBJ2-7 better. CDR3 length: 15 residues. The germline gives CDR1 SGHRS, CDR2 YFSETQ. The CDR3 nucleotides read TGCGCCAGCAGCAGTCCGAGTGACAGGGGGAACGAGCAGTACTTC. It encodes CASSSPSDRGNEQYF.

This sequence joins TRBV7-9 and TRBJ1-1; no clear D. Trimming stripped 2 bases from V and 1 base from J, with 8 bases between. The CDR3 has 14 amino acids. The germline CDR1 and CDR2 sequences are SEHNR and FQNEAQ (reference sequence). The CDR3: CASSLTGKNTEAFF. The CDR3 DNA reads TGTGCCAGCAGCTTAACGGGGAAGAACACTGAAGCTTTCTTT.

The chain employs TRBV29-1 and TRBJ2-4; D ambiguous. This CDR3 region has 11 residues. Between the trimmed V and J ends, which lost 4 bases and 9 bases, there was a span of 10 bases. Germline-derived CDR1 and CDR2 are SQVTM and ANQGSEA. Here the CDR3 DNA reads TGCAGCGTTGGGTCCGACTCCATTCAGTACTTC. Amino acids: CSVGSDSIQYF.

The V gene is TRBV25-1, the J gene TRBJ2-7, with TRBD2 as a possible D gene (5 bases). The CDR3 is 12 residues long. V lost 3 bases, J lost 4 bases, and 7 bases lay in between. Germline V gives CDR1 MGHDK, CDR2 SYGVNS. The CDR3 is CASSDSGYEQYF. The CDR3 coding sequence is TGTGCCAGCAGTGACAGCGGATACGAGCAGTACTTC.

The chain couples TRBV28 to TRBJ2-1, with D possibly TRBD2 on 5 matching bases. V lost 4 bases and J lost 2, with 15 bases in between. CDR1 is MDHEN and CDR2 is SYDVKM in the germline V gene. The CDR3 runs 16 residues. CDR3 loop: CASSSPGGPTYNEQFF. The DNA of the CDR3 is TGTGCCAGCAGTTCACCAGGAGGCCCAACCTACAATGAGCAGTTCTTC.

DNA of the CDR3: TGCGCCAGCAGCTTGGATGGGTCCGAGGCGGATGAAGCTTTCTTT. Translated: CASSLDGSEADEAFF. The chain recombines TRBV5-1 with TRBJ1-1; D is undetermined. Trimming pared 0 bases from V and 7 bases from J, leaving 16 bases between. The CDR3 runs to 15 residues. Germline V CDR1 and CDR2: SGHRS, YFSETQ. The variable domain in full, completed from reference TRBV5-1 and TRBJ1-1, reads KAGVTQTPRYLIKTRGQQVTLSCSPISGHRSVSWYQQTPGQGLQFLFEYFSETQRNKGNFPGRFSGRQFSNSRSEMNVSTLELGDSALYLCASSLDGSEADEAFFGQGTRLTVV.